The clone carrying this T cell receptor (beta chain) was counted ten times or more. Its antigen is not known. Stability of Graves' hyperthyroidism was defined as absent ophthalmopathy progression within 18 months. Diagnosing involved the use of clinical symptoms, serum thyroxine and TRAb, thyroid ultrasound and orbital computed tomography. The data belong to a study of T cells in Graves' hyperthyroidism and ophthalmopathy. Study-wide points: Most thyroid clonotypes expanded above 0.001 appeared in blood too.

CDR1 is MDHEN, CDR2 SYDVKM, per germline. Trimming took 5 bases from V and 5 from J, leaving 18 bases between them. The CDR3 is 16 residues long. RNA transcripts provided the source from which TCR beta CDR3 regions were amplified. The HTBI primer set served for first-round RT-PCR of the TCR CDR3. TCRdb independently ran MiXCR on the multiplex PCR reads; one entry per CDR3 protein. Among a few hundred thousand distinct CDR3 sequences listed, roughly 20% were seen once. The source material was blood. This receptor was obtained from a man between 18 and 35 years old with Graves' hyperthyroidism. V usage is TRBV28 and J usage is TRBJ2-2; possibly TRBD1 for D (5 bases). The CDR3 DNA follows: TGTGCCAGCAGTCCCCCATGGGCAGGGCGGACCGGGGAGCTGTTTTTT. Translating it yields CASSPPWAGRTGELFF. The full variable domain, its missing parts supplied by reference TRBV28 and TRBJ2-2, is DVKVTQSSRYLVKRTGEKVFLECVQDMDHENMFWYRQDPGLGLRLIYFSYDVKMKEKGDIPEGYSVSREKKERFSLILESASTNQTSMYLCASSPPWAGRTGELFFGEGSRLTVL.